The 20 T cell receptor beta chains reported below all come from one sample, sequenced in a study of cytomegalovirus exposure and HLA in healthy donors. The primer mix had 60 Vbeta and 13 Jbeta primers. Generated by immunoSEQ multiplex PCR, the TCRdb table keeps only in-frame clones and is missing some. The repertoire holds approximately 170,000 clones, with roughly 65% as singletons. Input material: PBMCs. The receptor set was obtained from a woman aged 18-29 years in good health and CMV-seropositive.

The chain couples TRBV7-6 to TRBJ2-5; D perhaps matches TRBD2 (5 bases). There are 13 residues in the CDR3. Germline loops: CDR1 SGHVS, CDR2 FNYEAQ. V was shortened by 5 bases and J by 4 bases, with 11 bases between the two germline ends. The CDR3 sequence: CASSRPGGETQYF. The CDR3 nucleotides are TGTGCCAGCAGCCGCCCCGGAGGAGAGACCCAGTACTTC.

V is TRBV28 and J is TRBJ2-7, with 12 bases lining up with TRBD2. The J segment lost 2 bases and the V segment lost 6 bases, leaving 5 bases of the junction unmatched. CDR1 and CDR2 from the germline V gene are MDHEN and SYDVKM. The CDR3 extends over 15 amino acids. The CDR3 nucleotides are TGTGCCAGCAGGCCCACTAGCGGGGGGACCTACGAGCAGTACTTC. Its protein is CASRPTSGGTYEQYF.

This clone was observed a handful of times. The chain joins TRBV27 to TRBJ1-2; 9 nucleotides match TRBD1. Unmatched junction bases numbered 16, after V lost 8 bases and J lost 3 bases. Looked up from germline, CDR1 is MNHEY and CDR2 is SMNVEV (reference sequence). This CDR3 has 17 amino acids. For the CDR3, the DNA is TGTGCCAGCTCCAAGCTTCACCGGGACAGGGTGGACTATGGCTACACCTTC. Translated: CASSKLHRDRVDYGYTF.

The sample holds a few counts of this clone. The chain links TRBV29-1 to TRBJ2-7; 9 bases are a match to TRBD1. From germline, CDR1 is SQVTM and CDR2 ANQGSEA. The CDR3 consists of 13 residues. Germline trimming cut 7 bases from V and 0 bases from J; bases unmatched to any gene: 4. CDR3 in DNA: TGCAGCGCCCGGGACAGGGTCTCCTACGAGCAGTACTTC. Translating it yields CSARDRVSYEQYF.

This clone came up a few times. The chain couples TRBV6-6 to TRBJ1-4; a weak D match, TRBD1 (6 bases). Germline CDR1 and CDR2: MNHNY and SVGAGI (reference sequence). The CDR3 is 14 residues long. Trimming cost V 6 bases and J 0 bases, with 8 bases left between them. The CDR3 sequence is CASRGGATNEKLFF. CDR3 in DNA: TGTGCCAGCAGAGGGGGTGCAACTAATGAAAAACTGTTTTTT.

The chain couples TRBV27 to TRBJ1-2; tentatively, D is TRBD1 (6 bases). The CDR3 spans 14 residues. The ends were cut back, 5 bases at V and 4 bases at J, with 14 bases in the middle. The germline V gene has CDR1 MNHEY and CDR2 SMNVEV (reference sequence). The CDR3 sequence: CASSPRDKAYGYTF. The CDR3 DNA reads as TGTGCCAGCAGTCCTCGGGACAAAGCCTATGGCTACACCTTC.

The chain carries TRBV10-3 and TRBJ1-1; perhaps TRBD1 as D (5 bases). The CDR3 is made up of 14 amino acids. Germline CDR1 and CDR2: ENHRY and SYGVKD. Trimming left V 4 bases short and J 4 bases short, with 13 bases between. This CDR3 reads CAISVRTQSTEAFF. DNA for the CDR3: TGTGCCATCAGTGTCCGGACACAGAGCACTGAAGCTTTCTTT.

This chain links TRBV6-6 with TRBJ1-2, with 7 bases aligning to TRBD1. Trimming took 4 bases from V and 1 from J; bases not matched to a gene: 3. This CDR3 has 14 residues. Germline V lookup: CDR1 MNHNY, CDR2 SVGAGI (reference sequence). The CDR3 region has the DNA TGTGCCAGCAGTTTACAGGGGATTAACTATGGCTACACCTTC. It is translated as CASSLQGINYGYTF.

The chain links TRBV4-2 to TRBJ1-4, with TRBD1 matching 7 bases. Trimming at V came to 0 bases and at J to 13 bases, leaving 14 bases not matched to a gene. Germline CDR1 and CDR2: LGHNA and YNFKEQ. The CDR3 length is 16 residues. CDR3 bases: TGTGCCAGCAGCCAAGAATGGACAGGAGATCCCAACGGACTGTTTTTT. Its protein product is CASSQEWTGDPNGLFF.

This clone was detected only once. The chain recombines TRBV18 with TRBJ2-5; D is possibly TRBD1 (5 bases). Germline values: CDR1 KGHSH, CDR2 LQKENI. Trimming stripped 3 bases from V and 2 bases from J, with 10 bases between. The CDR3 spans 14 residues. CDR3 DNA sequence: TGTGCCAGCTCACCGCGGACACTGCAAGAGACCCAGTACTTC. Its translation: CASSPRTLQETQYF.

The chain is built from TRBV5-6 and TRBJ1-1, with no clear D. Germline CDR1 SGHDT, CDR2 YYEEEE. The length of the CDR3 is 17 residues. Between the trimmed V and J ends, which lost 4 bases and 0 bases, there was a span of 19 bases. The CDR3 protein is CASSPGSQRAMNTEAFF. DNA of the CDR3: TGTGCCAGCAGCCCCGGGTCGCAGCGGGCCATGAACACTGAAGCTTTCTTT.

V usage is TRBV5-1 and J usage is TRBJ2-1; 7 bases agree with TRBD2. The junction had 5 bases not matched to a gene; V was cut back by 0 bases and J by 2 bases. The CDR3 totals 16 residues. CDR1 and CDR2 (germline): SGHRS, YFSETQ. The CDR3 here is CASSLEVTSAYNEQFF. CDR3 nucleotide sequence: TGCGCCAGCAGCTTGGAGGTTACTAGCGCCTACAATGAGCAGTTCTTC.

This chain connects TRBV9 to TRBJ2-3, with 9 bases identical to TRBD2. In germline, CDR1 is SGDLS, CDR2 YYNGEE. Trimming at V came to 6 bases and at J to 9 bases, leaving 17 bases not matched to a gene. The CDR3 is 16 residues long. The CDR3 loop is CASTPHGSGGPATQYF. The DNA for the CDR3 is TGTGCCAGCACCCCCCATGGGAGCGGGGGGCCCGCGACGCAGTATTTT.

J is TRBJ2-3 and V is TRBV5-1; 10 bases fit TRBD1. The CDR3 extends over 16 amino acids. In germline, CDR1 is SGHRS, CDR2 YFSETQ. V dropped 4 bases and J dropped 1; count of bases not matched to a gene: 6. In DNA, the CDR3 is TGCGCCAGCAGCCTCCTGACAGGGGGCGGCACAGATACGCAGTATTTT. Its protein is CASSLLTGGGTDTQYF.

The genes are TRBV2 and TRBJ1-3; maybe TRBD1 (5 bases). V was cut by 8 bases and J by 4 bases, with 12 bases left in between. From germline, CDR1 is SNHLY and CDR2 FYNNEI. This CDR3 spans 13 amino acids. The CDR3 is CASSGQAGNTIYF. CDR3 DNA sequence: TGTGCCAGCTCCGGACAAGCCGGAAACACCATATATTTT.

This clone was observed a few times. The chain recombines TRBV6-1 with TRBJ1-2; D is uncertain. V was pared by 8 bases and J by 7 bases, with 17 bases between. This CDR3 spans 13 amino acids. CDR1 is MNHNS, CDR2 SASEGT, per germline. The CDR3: CASLIRESGGYTF. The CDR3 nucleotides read TGTGCCAGCCTTATCCGGGAGTCGGGTGGCTACACCTTC.

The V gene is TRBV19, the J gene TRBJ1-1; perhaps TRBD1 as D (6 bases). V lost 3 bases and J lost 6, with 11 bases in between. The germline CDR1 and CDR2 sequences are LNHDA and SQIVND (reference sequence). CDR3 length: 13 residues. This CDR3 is CASSIGGAAEAFF. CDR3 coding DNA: TGTGCCAGTAGTATCGGGGGGGCAGCTGAAGCTTTCTTT. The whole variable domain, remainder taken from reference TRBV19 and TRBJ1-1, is DGGITQSPKYLFRKEGQNVTLSCEQNLNHDAMYWYRQDPGQGLRLIYYSQIVNDFQKGDIAEGYSVSREKKESFPLTVTSAQKNPTAFYLCASSIGGAAEAFFGQGTRLTVV.

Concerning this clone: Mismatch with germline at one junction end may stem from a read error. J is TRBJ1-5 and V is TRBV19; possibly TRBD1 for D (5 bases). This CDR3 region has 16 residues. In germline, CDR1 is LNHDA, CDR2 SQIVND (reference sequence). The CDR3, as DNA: TGTGCCAGTAAATCCTTGGGGCTTTATAGCAGTCAGCCCCAGCATTTT. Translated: CASKSLGLYSSQPQHF.

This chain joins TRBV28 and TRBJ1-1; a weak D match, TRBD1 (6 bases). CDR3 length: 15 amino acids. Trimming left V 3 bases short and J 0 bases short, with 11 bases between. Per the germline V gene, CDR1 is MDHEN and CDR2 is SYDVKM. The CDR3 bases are TGTGCCAGCAGTTTGTACAGGGATATGAACACTGAAGCTTTCTTT. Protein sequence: CASSLYRDMNTEAFF.

CDR3 nucleotides: TGTGCCAGCAGCTTGGCCGGGGGGGGCCTACCCTACGAGCAGTACTTC. Protein sequence: CASSLAGGGLPYEQYF. This chain joins TRBV5-6 and TRBJ2-5, with 8 nucleotides matching TRBD2. The last part of the DNA fits TRBJ2-7 better; the J call may be wrong. In germline, CDR1 is SGHDT, CDR2 YYEEEE. The length of the CDR3 is 16 residues.